This T cell receptor (beta chain) originates from a study of CD8 T cells in Susac syndrome. Reverse transcription of about 0.5 to 1 ug RNA was performed with random hexamers. Each CDR3 protein is one row after TCRdb ran MiXCR on the immunoSEQ multiplex PCR reads. In the table there are 250,000 to 300,000 distinct CDR3 sequences, approximately 85% of which are singletons. This clonotype was found a few times. This sequence originates from a human donor with multiple sclerosis. Sequencing was done on a sample of CD8+ T cells from PBMCs.

The CDR3 spells CASSYTTGGSSYEQYF. CDR3 DNA: TGTGCCAGCAGTTATACGACAGGGGGAAGCTCCTACGAGCAGTACTTC. The genes are TRBV6-2 or TRBV6-3 and TRBJ2-7; the match to TRBD1 covers 9 bases. CDR3 length: 16 residues. Germline CDR1 and CDR2: MNHEY and SVGEGT. V lost 3 bases to trimming and J lost 0 bases; unmatched junction nucleotides: 6.